A single sample gave rise to the 24 T cell receptor beta chains below, sequenced in a study of blood T cell repertoires in COVID-19. TCRdb's table, derived via immunoSEQ multiplex PCR, lists solely in-frame clones and lacks some. Among hundreds of thousands of clones listed, about 86% were seen once. The material sequenced was peripheral blood. The receptors originated from a woman in her forties or fifties with acute or convalescent COVID-19.

This clone appeared a few times. V is TRBV4-1 and J is TRBJ1-4; tentatively, D is TRBD1 (5 bases). The CDR3 has 18 amino acids. The germline V and J ends were trimmed by 0 bases and 0 bases, with 14 bases remaining between them. Germline-derived CDR1 and CDR2 are MGHRA and YSYEKL. The CDR3 protein is CASSQEGQAIATNEKLFF. The CDR3 nucleotides read TGCGCCAGCAGCCAAGAGGGGCAGGCCATCGCAACTAATGAAAAACTGTTTTTT.

This clone appeared a single time. The chain recombines TRBV15 with TRBJ2-3, with D possibly TRBD1 on 6 matching bases. Germline CDR1 reads LNHNV; CDR2 reads YYDKDF (reference sequence). CDR3 size: 17 residues. Trimming took 1 base from V and 7 from J, leaving 21 bases between them. CDR3 region: CATSRAHRKTGPHTQYF. Written as DNA, the CDR3 is TGTGCCACCAGCAGAGCCCACAGGAAAACAGGGCCGCATACGCAGTATTTT.

The chain couples TRBV19 to TRBJ2-7; D is perhaps TRBD2 (6 bases). The length of the CDR3 is 14 residues. Deletions cut 8 bases from V and 5 bases from J, with 19 bases between. Germline CDR1 is LNHDA and CDR2 is SQIVND (reference sequence). This CDR3 is CASAVGSRGNEQYF. In DNA, the CDR3 is TGTGCCAGTGCCGTGGGGTCCCGGGGGAACGAGCAGTACTTC. Full variable domain (rest looked up from reference TRBV19 and TRBJ2-7): DGGITQSPKYLFRKEGQNVTLSCEQNLNHDAMYWYRQDPGQGLRLIYYSQIVNDFQKGDIAEGYSVSREKKESFPLTVTSAQKNPTAFYLCASAVGSRGNEQYFGPGTRLTVT.

The chain carries TRBV10-2 and TRBJ2-1; D is undetermined. Germline CDR1 is WSHSY and CDR2 is SAAADI. Trimming stripped 3 bases from V and 2 bases from J, with 8 bases between. This CDR3 is 14 amino acids long. The CDR3 nucleotides read TGCGCCAGCAGTGAAGAGTTAACCTACAATGAGCAGTTCTTC. It codes for CASSEELTYNEQFF.

The genes are TRBV27 and TRBJ1-1; D uncertain. In germline, CDR1 is MNHEY, CDR2 SMNVEV (reference sequence). The CDR3 totals 14 residues. V shed 1 base and J shed 0 bases, with 6 bases lying between them. The CDR3 coding sequence is TGTGCCAGCAGTTTATATCAGATGAACACTGAAGCTTTCTTT. Translation gives CASSLYQMNTEAFF.

The rearrangement joins TRBV2 to TRBJ1-5; D is uncertain. The CDR3 is 15 residues long. The V end lost 6 bases, the J end lost 1 base, and 13 bases lay between the germline ends. In germline, CDR1 is SNHLY, CDR2 FYNNEI. CDR3 region: CASSAQAWSNQPQHF. Written as DNA, the CDR3 is TGTGCCAGCAGCGCTCAGGCATGGAGCAATCAGCCCCAGCATTTT. Full variable domain (rest looked up from reference TRBV2 and TRBJ1-5): EPEVTQTPSHQVTQMGQEVILRCVPISNHLYFYWYRQILGQKVEFLVSFYNNEISEKSEIFDDQFSVERPDGSNFTLKIRSTKLEDSAMYFCASSAQAWSNQPQHFGDGTRLSIL.

The chain recombines TRBV14 with TRBJ1-2, with 9 bases identical to TRBD1. The CDR3 consists of 14 residues. Per the germline V gene, CDR1 is SGHDN and CDR2 is FVKESK. Trimming removed 2 bases from V and 6 bases from J; junction bases left unmatched: 4. CDR3 residues: CASSQTWTGDGYTF. The DNA for the CDR3 is TGTGCCAGCAGCCAAACCTGGACAGGGGATGGCTACACCTTC. Looking up the rest from reference TRBV14 and TRBJ1-2 gives the full variable domain: EAGVTQFPSHSVIEKGQTVTLRCDPISGHDNLYWYRRVMGKEIKFLLHFVKESKQDESGMPNNRFLAERTGGTYSTLKVQPAELEDSGVYFCASSQTWTGDGYTFGSGTRLTVV.

The chain uses TRBV29-1 and TRBJ2-3; 8 nucleotides align to TRBD1. The CDR3 is 14 amino acids. CDR1 and CDR2 (germline): SQVTM, ANQGSEA. Unmatched junction bases numbered 5, after V lost 2 bases and J lost 4 bases. CDR3 coding DNA: TGCAGCGTTGAACCAGGGGGCACCCCAGATACGCAGTATTTT. The encoded protein is CSVEPGGTPDTQYF.

The genes are TRBV28 and TRBJ1-5, with a weak D call TRBD1 (5 bases). Germline lookup yields CDR1 MDHEN and CDR2 SYDVKM. V lost 8 bases and J lost 2, with 13 bases in between. The CDR3 is made up of 14 amino acids. Written as DNA, the CDR3 is TGTGCCAGCCTACAGGCTCTGGGCAATCAGCCCCAGCATTTT. It specifies CASLQALGNQPQHF.

In DNA form, the CDR3 reads TGTGCCAGCAGCTTAGAGGCGGGGGAGGGGCTCGAGCAGTACTTC. This translates into CASSLEAGEGLEQYF. The chain has TRBV7-9 and TRBJ2-7; 7 bases are shared with TRBD2. Looked up from germline, CDR1 is SEHNR and CDR2 is FQNEAQ (reference sequence). Trimming removed 1 base from V and 6 bases from J; junction bases left unmatched: 9. The CDR3 is 15 amino acids.

This chain joins TRBV6-2 or TRBV6-3 and TRBJ2-3; 10 positions agree with TRBD2. With 6 bases clipped from V and 2 bases from J, the junction kept 5 bases outside the gene matches. The CDR3 contains 15 residues. Germline V gene data show CDR1 as MNHEY and CDR2 as SVGEGT. CDR3 in DNA: TGTGCCAGCAGCTCACTAGCGGGATTCACAGATACGCAGTATTTT. Translating it yields CASSSLAGFTDTQYF.

The V call is TRBV3-1 (or the pseudogene TRBV3-2), the J call TRBJ1-6, with TRBD1 matching 7 bases. With V trimmed by 1 base and J by 0 bases, 9 bases remained unmatched. The germline gives CDR1 LGHDT, CDR2 YNNKEL (reference sequence). The CDR3 runs to 19 residues. CDR3: CASSQGPEQGISYNSPLHF. In DNA, the CDR3 is TGTGCCAGCAGCCAAGGGCCGGAACAGGGGATCTCCTATAATTCACCCCTCCACTTT.

The CDR3 DNA reads as TGCGCCAGCAGCCCGAATACAGGACCCTACGAGCAGTACTTC. Encoded protein: CASSPNTGPYEQYF. The chain couples TRBV5-1 to TRBJ2-7; maybe TRBD1 (5 bases). V was cut by 4 bases and J by 2 bases, with 13 bases left in between. Germline V gives CDR1 SGHRS, CDR2 YFSETQ. This CDR3 region has 14 residues.

V and J are TRBV5-1 and TRBJ2-7, with D perhaps matching TRBD1 (5 bases). CDR3 length equals 15 residues. Trimming shortened V by 0 bases and J by 0 bases, and 10 bases separated the two germline ends. Germline V gene lookup returns CDR1 SGHRS and CDR2 YFSETQ. The CDR3 nucleotides are TGCGCCAGCAGCTTGGCGACAGCCTCCTCCTACGAGCAGTACTTC. Residues: CASSLATASSYEQYF. The entire variable domain, with the rest obtained from reference TRBV5-1 and TRBJ2-7, is as follows: KAGVTQTPRYLIKTRGQQVTLSCSPISGHRSVSWYQQTPGQGLQFLFEYFSETQRNKGNFPGRFSGRQFSNSRSEMNVSTLELGDSALYLCASSLATASSYEQYFGPGTRLTVT.

The CDR3 bases are TGTGCCAGCACTCCCCGGGACAGGGGATCTGGCTACACCTTC. It codes for CASTPRDRGSGYTF. The V call is TRBV6-6, the J call TRBJ1-2; 10 positions agree with TRBD1. Looked up from germline, CDR1 is MNHNY and CDR2 is SVGAGI (reference sequence). V dropped 7 bases and J dropped 7; count of bases not matched to a gene: 9. The CDR3 sequence is 14 residues long.

This rearrangement joins TRBV10-1 to TRBJ2-1; 12 bases are shared with TRBD2. V lost 0 bases, J lost 9 bases, and 6 bases stayed unmatched. CDR1 WNHNN and CDR2 SYGVQD come from the germline V gene (reference sequence). The length of the CDR3 is 16 residues. CDR3: CASSESRASGRVEQFF. CDR3 sequence (DNA): TGCGCCAGCAGTGAGTCGAGGGCTAGCGGGAGGGTTGAGCAGTTCTTC.

The CDR3 sequence: CSASNLAGDTDTQYF. CDR3 nucleotides: TGCAGTGCTAGTAACCTAGCGGGAGATACAGATACGCAGTATTTT. The chain recombines TRBV20-1 with TRBJ2-3; 10 positions match TRBD2. The CDR3 spans 15 residues. Trimming took 3 bases from V and 3 from J; bases not matched to a gene: 6. The germline CDR1 and CDR2 sequences are DFQATT and SNEGSKA (reference sequence).

The rearrangement uses TRBV28 and TRBJ2-7; 12 bases fit TRBD2. From germline, CDR1 is MDHEN and CDR2 SYDVKM. This CDR3 region has 13 residues. V lost 7 bases and J lost 4; bases outside the gene matches: 2. Here the CDR3 DNA reads TGTGCCAGCAAGACTAGCGGGAGTTACGAGCAGTACTTC. It yields the protein CASKTSGSYEQYF.

The DNA for the CDR3 is TGTGCCAGCAGCTTAATGCGTAGCGGGAGTGGCGCAGATACGCAGTATTTT. Protein product: CASSLMRSGSGADTQYF. The chain uses TRBV7-3 and TRBJ2-3; TRBD2 matches 9 bases. CDR3 length equals 17 residues. Germline-derived CDR1 and CDR2 are SGHTA and FQGTGA. V dropped 1 base and J dropped 4; count of bases not matched to a gene: 9.

The chain has TRBV9 and TRBJ2-2, with 8 bases matching TRBD2. Germline V gene data show CDR1 as SGDLS and CDR2 as YYNGEE. The trim removed 0 bases at V and 1 base at J, leaving 2 bases unmatched. This CDR3 region has 16 residues. The CDR3 is CASSVELAENTGELFF. The CDR3 DNA is TGTGCCAGCAGCGTAGAACTAGCGGAGAACACCGGGGAGCTGTTTTTT.

This clone counts as medium-sized. The chain is built from TRBV6-6 and TRBJ2-7; 8 positions agree with TRBD2. The CDR3 loop spans 15 amino acids. V lost 0 bases and J lost 5; bases outside the gene matches: 6. Germline assignment: CDR1 MNHNY and CDR2 SVGAGI (reference sequence). The CDR3: CASSYSGTRVDEQYF. DNA of the CDR3: TGTGCCAGCAGTTACTCCGGGACTAGGGTCGACGAGCAGTACTTC.

The CDR3 here is CASSLREGAGELFF. The DNA for the CDR3 is TGTGCCAGCAGCCTTCGTGAGGGCGCCGGGGAGCTGTTTTTT. The chain joins TRBV3-1 (or the pseudogene TRBV3-2) to TRBJ2-2, with a tentative D call TRBD2 (5 bases). The CDR3 spans 14 residues. Per the germline V gene, CDR1 is LGHDT and CDR2 is YNNKEL (reference sequence). The V gene lost 4 bases and the J gene lost 6 bases, with 12 bases spanning the gap.

The chain employs TRBV5-1 and TRBJ1-2; no clear D. Per the germline V gene, CDR1 is SGHRS and CDR2 is YFSETQ. Trimming pared 4 bases from V and 2 bases from J, leaving 12 bases between. The length of the CDR3 is 14 residues. The CDR3 coding sequence is TGCGCCAGCAGCCCCCCATCGGGGAACTATGGCTACACCTTC. It encodes CASSPPSGNYGYTF.

This chain links TRBV2 with TRBJ2-7, with D perhaps matching TRBD2 (6 bases). CDR1 is SNHLY, CDR2 FYNNEI, per germline. Trimming removed 8 bases at V and 4 bases at J, with 18 bases between. The CDR3 length is 14 residues. The DNA for the CDR3 is TGTGCCAGCGAAGCGGGCAGGAATCATTACGAGCAGTACTTC. It encodes CASEAGRNHYEQYF.